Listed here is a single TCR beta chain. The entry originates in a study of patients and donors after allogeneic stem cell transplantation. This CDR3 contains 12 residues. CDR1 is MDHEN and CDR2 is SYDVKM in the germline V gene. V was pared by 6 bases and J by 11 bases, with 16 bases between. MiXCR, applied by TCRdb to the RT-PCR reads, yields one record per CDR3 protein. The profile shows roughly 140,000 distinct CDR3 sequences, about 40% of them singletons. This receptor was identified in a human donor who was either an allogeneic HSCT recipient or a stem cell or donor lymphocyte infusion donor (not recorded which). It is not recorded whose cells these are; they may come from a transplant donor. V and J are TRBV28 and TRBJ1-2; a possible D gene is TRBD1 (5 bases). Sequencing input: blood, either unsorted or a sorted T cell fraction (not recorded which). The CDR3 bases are TGTGCCAGCAGCGCGGGACCGCCGCGGTACACCTTC. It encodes CASSAGPPRYTF.